A selection of T cell receptor beta chains follows, all from one sample in a study of blood T cell repertoires in COVID-19. Profiled with immunoSEQ multiplex PCR; TCRdb holds only in-frame clones, not every one. Of nearly 300,000 clones in the sample, about 90% were seen once. Sample: PBMCs or T cells enriched from blood (not recorded which). The receptors derive from a woman between 50 and 59 years old who had been exposed to COVID-19. The conserved cysteine and the conserved F or W are not part of the CDR3 here. Fields, in order: V gene, clone size, CDR3 protein. Only some rows state a clone size, as once, few, many or a class for expanded clones.

TRBV9,NA,ASSVEQNTEAF
TRBV7-2,NA,ASSLAGGAYEQY
TRBV30,NA,AWSPGRLGLYSNQPQH
TRBV4-1,NA,ASSRDYQNTEAF
TRBV11-2,NA,ASRIKVGTGESDTQY
TRBV15,NA,ATSRGEGFGNQPQH
TRBV7-2,NA,ASSLTANQPQH
TRBV7-2,NA,ASSGAGSSYNEQF
TRBV21-1,NA,ASSAMTGHSHRNRYSNQPQH
TRBV19,NA,ASSPLLTTNEKLF
TRBV15,NA,ATSRTVGLAGSYEQY
TRBV15,NA,ATSREGQAYEQY
TRBV4-1,NA,ASSQYREKDYEQY
TRBV7-2,NA,ASSLVRGSAGELF
TRBV9,NA,ASSGQGALSGYT
TRBV5-1,NA,ASSLPAGNSGNTIY
TRBV5-6,NA,ASSLLGTGTYEQY
TRBV29-1,few,SVVTGQISYNEQF
TRBV11-2,few,ASSLGPTVSSYNSPLH
TRBV7-2,NA,ASRRTTGVNSPLH
TRBV10-1,NA,ASSERGQGVSTDTQY
TRBV3-1/TRBV3-2,NA,ASSQLRTSGGLPDTQY
TRBV5-4,NA,ASSLEYRGDSPLH
TRBV2,NA,ASIGQVEETQY
TRBV7-9,NA,ASSLSVGQSSGNTIY
TRBV5-5,NA,ASRPGQGSYEQY